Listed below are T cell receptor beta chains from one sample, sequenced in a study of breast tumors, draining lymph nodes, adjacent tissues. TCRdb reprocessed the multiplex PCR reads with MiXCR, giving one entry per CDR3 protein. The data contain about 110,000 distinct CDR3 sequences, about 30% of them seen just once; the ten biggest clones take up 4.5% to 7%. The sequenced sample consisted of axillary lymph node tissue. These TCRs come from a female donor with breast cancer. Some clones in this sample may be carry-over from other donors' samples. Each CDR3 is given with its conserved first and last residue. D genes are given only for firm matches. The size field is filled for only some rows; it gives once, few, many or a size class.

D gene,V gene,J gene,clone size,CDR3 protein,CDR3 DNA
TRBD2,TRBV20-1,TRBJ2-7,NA,CSARWTSGSCEQYF,TGCAGTGCTAGATGGACTAGCGGGAGCTGCGAGCAGTACTTC
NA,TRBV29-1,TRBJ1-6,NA,CSVEGDPGDNSPLHF,TGCAGCGTTGAAGGAGATCCGGGGGATAATTCACCCCTCCACTTT
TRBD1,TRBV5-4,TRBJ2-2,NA,CASSAPRARGPGELFF,TGTGCCAGCAGCGCTCCCCGGGCCAGGGGGCCGGGGGAGCTGTTTTTT
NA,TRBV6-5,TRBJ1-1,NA,CASSYGPTNTEAFF,TGTGCCAGCAGTTACGGACCCACGAACACTGAAGCTTTCTTT
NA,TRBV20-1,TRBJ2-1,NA,CSARDCPGLFF,TGCAGTGCTAGAGATTGCCCCGGGCTGTTCTTC
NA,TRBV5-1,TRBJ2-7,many,CASSLLSVRGATYEQYF,TGCGCCAGCAGCTTATTATCCGTCCGGGGGGCCACCTACGAGCAGTACTTC
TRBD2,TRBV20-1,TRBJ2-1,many,CSARDLSSGSYNEQFF,TGCAGTGCTAGAGATTTATCTAGCGGGTCCTACAATGAGCAGTTCTTC
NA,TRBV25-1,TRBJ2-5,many,CAIAQGTGGVETQYF,TGTGCCATCGCACAGGGGACGGGGGGGGTGGAGACCCAGTACTTC
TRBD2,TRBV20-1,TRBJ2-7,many,CSARPSGRMDEQYF,TGCAGTGCTAGACCTAGCGGGAGAATGGACGAGCAGTACTTC
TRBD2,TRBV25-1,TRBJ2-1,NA,CASSERRGSSYNEQSF,TGTGCCAGCAGTGAACGGCGGGGGAGCTCCTACAATGAGCAGTCCTTC
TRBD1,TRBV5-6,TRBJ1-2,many,CASRTGTGARGYTF,TGTGCCAGCAGAACCGGGACAGGGGCGAGAGGCTACACCTTC
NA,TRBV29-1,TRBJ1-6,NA,CSVQARGGGTQGGNSPLHF,TGCAGCGTTCAGGCGCGGGGAGGGGGGACCCAGGGAGGCAATTCACCCCTCCACTTT
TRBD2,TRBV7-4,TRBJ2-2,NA,CASSPPRGRPGTGELFF,TGTGCCAGCAGCCCCCCCCGCGGGAGGCCGGGAACCGGGGAGCTGTTTTTT
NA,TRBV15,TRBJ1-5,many,CATSRSTANQPQHF,TGTGCCACCAGCAGAAGCACAGCTAATCAGCCCCAGCATTTT
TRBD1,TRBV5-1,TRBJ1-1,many,CASSLTGVSTEAFF,TGCGCCAGCAGCCTGACAGGGGTGAGCACTGAAGCTTTCTTT
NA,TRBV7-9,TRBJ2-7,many,CASRSKTGLAYEQYF,TGTGCCAGCAGATCTAAGACAGGCCTCGCCTACGAGCAGTACTTC
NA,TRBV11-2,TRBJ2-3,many,CASSFFGGIPPDTQYF,TGTGCCAGCAGCTTCTTCGGCGGAATCCCACCAGATACGCAGTATTTT
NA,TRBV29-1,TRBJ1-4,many,CSVETLTTVATNEKLFF,TGCAGCGTTGAAACCCTCACGACAGTTGCAACTAATGAAAAACTGTTTTTT
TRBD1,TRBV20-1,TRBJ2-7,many,CSAPGTGGYEQYF,TGCAGTGCCCCCGGGACAGGGGGCTACGAGCAGTACTTC
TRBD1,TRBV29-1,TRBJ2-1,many,CSFRQGFNEQFF,TGCAGTTTCAGACAGGGTTTTAATGAGCAGTTCTTC
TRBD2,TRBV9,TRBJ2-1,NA,CASAASGGNNEQSF,TGTGCCAGCGCGGCCAGCGGGGGAAACAATGAGCAGTCCTTC
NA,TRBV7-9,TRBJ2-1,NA,CASPKRDSSSYNEQFF,TGTGCCAGCCCCAAGAGGGATAGTAGCTCCTACAATGAGCAGTTCTTC
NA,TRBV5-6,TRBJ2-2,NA,CASSLVSALAGGLFF,TGTGCCAGCAGCTTGGTTTCAGCGCTGGCCGGGGGGCTGTTTTTT
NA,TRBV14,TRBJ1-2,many,CASSPLTGPMDYGYTF,TGTGCCAGCAGCCCCTTAACTGGCCCTATGGACTATGGCTACACCTTC
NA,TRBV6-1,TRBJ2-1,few,CASSRGRDEQFF,TGTGCCAGCTCGAGGGGCAGGGATGAGCAGTTCTTC
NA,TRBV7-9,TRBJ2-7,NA,CASTQTGAYEQYF,TGTGCCAGCACTCAGACAGGAGCCTACGAGCAGTACTTC
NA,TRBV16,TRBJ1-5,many,CASSLNKGSNQPQHF,TGTGCCAGCAGCCTCAATAAGGGCAGCAATCAGCCCCAGCATTTT
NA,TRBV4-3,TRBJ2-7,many,CASSQDVGTPYEQYF,TGCGCCAGCAGCCAAGATGTGGGGACACCCTACGAGCAGTACTTC
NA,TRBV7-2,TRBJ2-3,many,CASSLGPPGTSTDTQYF,TGTGCCAGCAGCTTAGGGCCCCCGGGTACTAGCACAGATACGCAGTATTTT